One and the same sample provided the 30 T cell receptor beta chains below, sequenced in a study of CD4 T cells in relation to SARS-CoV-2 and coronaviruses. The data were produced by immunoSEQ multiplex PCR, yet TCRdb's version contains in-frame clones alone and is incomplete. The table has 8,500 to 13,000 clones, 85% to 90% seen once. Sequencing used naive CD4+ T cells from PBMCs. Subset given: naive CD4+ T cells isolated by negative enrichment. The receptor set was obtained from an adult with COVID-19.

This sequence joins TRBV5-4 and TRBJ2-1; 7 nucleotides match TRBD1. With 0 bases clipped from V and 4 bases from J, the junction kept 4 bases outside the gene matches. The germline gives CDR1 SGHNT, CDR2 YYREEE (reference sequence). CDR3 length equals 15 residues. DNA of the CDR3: TGTGCCAGCAGCTTGGGACAGGGTATTTACAATGAGCAGTTCTTC. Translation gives CASSLGQGIYNEQFF.

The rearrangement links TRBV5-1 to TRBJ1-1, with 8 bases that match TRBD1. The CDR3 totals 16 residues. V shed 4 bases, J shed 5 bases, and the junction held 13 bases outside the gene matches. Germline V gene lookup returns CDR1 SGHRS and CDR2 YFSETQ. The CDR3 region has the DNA TGCGCCAGCAGCAAAGAATCAGGGGGCGCCGGGACTGAAGCTTTCTTT. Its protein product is CASSKESGGAGTEAFF.

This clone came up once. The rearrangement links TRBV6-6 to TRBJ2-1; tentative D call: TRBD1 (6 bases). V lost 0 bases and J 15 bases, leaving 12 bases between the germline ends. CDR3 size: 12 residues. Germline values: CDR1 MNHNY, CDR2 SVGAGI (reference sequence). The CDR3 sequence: CASSYSPGAGFF. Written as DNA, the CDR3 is TGTGCCAGCAGTTACTCCCCAGGGGCTGGGTTCTTC.

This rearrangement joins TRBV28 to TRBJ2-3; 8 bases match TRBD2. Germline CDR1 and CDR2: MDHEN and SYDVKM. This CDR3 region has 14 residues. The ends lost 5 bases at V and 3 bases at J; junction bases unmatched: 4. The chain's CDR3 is CASSRAGVTDTQYF. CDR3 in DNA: TGTGCCAGCAGTAGAGCGGGGGTGACAGATACGCAGTATTTT.

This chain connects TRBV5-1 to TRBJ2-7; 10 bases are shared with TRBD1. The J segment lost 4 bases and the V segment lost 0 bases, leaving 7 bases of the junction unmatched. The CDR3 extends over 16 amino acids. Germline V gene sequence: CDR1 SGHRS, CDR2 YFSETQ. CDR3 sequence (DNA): TGCGCCAGCAGCTTGGCCGGGACAGGGGTAGGTTACGAGCAGTACTTC. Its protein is CASSLAGTGVGYEQYF.

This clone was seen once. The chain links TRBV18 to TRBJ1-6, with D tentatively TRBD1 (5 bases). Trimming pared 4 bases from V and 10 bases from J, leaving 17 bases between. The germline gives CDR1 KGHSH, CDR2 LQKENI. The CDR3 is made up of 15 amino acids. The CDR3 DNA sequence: TGTGCCAGCTCACTGGGACTCTCGAGCGAGTCACCCCTCCACTTT. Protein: CASSLGLSSESPLHF.

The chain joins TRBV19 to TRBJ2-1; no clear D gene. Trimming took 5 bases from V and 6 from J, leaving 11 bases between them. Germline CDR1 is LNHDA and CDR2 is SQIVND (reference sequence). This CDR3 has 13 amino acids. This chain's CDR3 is CASSARLFNEQFF. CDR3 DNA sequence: TGTGCCAGTAGTGCCCGCCTTTTCAATGAGCAGTTCTTC.

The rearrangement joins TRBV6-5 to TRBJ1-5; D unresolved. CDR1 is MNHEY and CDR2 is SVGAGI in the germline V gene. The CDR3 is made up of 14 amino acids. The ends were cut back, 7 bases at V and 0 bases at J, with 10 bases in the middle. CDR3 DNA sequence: TGTGCCAGCACCCGAGACAATAGCAATCAGCCCCAGCATTTT. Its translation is CASTRDNSNQPQHF.

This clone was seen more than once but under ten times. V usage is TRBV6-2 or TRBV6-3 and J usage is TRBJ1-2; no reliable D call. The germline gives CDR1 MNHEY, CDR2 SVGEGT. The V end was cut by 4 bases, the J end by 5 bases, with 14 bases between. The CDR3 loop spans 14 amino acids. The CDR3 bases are TGTGCCAGCAGTTCGCTGGTCCTGTGGTATGGCTACACCTTC. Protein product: CASSSLVLWYGYTF.

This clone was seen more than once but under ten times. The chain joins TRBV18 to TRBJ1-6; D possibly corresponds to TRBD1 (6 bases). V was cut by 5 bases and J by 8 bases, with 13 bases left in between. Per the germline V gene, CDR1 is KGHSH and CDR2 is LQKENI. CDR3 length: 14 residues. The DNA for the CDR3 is TGTGCCAGCTCAGAGCAGGGGCTAGATTCACCCCTCCACTTT. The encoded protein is CASSEQGLDSPLHF.

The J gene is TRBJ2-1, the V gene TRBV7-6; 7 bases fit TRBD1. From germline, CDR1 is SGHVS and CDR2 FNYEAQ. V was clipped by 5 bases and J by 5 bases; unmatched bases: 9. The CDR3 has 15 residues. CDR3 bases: TGTGCCAGCAGCCGGGGACAGCCGCTGAACAATGAGCAGTTCTTC. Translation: CASSRGQPLNNEQFF. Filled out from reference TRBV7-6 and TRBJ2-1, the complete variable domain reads GAGVSQSPRYKVTKRGQDVALRCDPISGHVSLYWYRQALGQGPEFLTYFNYEAQQDKSGLPNDRFSAERPEGSISTLTIQRTEQRDSAMYRCASSRGQPLNNEQFFGPGTRLTVL.

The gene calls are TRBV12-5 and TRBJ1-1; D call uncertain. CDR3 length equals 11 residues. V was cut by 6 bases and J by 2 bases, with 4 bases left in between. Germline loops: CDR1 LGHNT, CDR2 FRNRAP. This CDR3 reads CASGTNTEAFF. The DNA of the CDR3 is TGTGCTAGTGGGACTAACACTGAAGCTTTCTTT.

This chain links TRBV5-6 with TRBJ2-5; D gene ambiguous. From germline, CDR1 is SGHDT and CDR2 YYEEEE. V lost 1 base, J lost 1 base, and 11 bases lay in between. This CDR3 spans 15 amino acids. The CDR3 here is CASSLRGRLQETQYF. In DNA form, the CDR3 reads TGTGCCAGCAGCTTGCGTGGCAGACTCCAAGAGACCCAGTACTTC.

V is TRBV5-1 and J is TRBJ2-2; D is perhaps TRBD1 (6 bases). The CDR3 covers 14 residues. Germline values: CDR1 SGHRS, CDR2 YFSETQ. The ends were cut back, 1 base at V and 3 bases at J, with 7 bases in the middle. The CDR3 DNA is TGCGCCAGCAGCTTGAGGACAGACACCGGGGAGCTGTTTTTT. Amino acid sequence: CASSLRTDTGELFF.

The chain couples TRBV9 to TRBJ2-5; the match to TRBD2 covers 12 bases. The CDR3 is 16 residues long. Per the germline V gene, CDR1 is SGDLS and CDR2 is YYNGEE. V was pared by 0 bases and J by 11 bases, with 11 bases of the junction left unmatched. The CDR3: CASSVEVGLAGGDQYF. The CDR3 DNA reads TGTGCCAGCAGCGTAGAAGTCGGGCTAGCGGGGGGGGATCAGTACTTC.

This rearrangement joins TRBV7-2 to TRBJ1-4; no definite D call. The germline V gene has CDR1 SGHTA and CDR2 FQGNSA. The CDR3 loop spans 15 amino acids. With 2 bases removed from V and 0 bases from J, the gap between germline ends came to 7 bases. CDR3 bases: TGTGCCAGCAGCTTATCCCGTGCAACTAATGAAAAACTGTTTTTT. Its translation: CASSLSRATNEKLFF.

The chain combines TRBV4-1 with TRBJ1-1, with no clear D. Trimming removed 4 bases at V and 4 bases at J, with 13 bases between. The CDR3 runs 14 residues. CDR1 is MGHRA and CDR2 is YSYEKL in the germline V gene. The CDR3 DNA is TGCGCCAGCAGCCGGTGGGAGGGTCCCACTGAAGCTTTCTTT. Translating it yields CASSRWEGPTEAFF.

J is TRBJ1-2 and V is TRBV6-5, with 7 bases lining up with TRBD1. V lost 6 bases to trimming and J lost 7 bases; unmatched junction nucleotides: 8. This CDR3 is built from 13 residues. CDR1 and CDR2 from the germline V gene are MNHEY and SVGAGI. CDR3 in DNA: TGTGCCAGCAGCCAACTACAGGGGAGTGGCTACACCTTC. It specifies CASSQLQGSGYTF.

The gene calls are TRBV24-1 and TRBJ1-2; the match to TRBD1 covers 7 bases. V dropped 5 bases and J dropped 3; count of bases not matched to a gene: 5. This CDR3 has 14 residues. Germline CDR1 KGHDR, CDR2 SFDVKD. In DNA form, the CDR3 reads TGTGCCACCAGTGCCCGAGGGACAGACTATGGCTACACCTTC. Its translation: CATSARGTDYGYTF.

This CDR3 reads CASSFLGADTQYF. The CDR3 DNA follows: TGTGCCAGCAGCTTTCTAGGGGCAGATACGCAGTATTTT. V and J are TRBV7-2 and TRBJ2-3; perhaps TRBD1 as D (5 bases). There are 13 residues in the CDR3. The germline V and J ends were trimmed by 3 bases and 4 bases, with 8 bases remaining between them. In germline, CDR1 is SGHTA, CDR2 FQGNSA.

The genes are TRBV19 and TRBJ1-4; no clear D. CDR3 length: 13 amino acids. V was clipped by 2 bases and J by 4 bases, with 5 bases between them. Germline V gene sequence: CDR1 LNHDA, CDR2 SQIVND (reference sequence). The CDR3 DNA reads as TGTGCCAGTAGTATACTTTTTAATGAAAAACTGTTTTTT. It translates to CASSILFNEKLFF. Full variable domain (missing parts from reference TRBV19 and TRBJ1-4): DGGITQSPKYLFRKEGQNVTLSCEQNLNHDAMYWYRQDPGQGLRLIYYSQIVNDFQKGDIAEGYSVSREKKESFPLTVTSAQKNPTAFYLCASSILFNEKLFFGSGTQLSVL.

The CDR3 DNA reads as TGTGCCAGCAGCCGTCCTGGGAGGGGGTACGAGCAGTACTTC. As protein: CASSRPGRGYEQYF. J is TRBJ2-7 and V is TRBV5-4; a possible D gene is TRBD2 (7 bases). The CDR3 runs to 14 residues. V lost 4 bases and J lost 4, with 15 bases in between. CDR1 is SGHNT and CDR2 is YYREEE in the germline V gene (reference sequence).

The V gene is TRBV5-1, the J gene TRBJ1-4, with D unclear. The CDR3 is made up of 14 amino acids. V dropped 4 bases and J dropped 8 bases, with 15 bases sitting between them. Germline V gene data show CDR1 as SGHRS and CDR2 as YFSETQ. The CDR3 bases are TGCGCCAGCAGCCCGGGTCCCCCCCGGGAAAAACTGTTTTTT. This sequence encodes CASSPGPPREKLFF. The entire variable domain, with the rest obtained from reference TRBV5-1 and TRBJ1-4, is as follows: KAGVTQTPRYLIKTRGQQVTLSCSPISGHRSVSWYQQTPGQGLQFLFEYFSETQRNKGNFPGRFSGRQFSNSRSEMNVSTLELGDSALYLCASSPGPPREKLFFGSGTQLSVL.

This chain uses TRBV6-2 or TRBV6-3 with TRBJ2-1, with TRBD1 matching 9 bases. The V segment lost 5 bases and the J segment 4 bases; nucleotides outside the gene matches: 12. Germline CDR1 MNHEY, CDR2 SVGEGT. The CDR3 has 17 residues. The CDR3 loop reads CASSLTPGTGRYNEQFF. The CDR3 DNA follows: TGTGCCAGCAGTCTTACACCCGGGACAGGGAGATACAATGAGCAGTTCTTC.

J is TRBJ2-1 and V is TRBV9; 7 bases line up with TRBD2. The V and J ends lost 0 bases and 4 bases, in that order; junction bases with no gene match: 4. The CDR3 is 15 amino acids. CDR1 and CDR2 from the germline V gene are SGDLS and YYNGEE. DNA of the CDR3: TGTGCCAGCAGCGTAGGGGGCGGGGGTTACAATGAGCAGTTCTTC. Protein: CASSVGGGGYNEQFF.

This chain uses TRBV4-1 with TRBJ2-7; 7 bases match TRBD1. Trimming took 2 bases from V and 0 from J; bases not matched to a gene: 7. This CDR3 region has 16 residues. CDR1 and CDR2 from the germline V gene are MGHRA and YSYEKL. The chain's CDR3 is CASSQTGATTSYEQYF. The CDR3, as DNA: TGCGCCAGCAGCCAAACAGGGGCCACTACCTCCTACGAGCAGTACTTC.

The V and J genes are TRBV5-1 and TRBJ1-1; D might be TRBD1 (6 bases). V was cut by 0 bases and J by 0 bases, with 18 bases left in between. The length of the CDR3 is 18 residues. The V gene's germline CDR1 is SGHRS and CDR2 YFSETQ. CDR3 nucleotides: TGCGCCAGCAGCTTGGGAGGGGGGGTAGCCTTCATGAACACTGAAGCTTTCTTT. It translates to CASSLGGGVAFMNTEAFF.

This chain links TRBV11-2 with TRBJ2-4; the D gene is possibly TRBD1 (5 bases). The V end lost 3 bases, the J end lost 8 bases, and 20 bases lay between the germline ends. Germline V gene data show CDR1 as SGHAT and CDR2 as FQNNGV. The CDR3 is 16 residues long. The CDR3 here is CASSLYGVSIGDIQYF. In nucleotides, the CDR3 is TGTGCCAGCAGCTTGTATGGGGTGTCGATAGGGGACATTCAGTACTTC.

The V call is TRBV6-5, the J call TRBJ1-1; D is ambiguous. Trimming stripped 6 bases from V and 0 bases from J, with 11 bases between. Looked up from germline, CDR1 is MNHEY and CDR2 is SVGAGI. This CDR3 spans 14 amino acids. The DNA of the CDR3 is TGTGCCAGCAGCCCACGGGTTATGAACACTGAAGCTTTCTTT. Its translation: CASSPRVMNTEAFF.

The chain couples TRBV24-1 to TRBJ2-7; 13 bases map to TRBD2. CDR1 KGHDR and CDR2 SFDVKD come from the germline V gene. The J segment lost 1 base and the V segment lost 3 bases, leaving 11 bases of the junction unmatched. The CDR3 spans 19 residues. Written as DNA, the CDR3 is TGTGCCACCAGTGATGCACGGTCGGGACTAGCGGGGCTTTCCTACGAGCAGTACTTC. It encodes CATSDARSGLAGLSYEQYF.